The 12 T cell receptor beta chains presented below share a single source sample, sequenced in a study of T cell responses to AZD1222 COVID-19 vaccine. The assay was immunoSEQ multiplex PCR, and TCRdb's table has in-frame clones only and misses some. This table holds 100,000 or so clones, around 90% found once. The sequencing here drew on peripheral blood, taken on day 0 of AZD1222 vaccination. The receptors were gathered from an adult in good health.

This clone was detected once. The rearrangement uses TRBV7-3 and TRBJ2-1; D may match TRBD1 or TRBD2 (5 bases each). Trimming removed 5 bases at V and 9 bases at J, with 17 bases between. CDR3 length equals 14 residues. Germline CDR1 and CDR2: SGHTA and FQGTGA. The DNA for the CDR3 is TGTGCCAGCAGCCCGCCCCCCGGGACCGGTGAGCAGTTCTTC. Its protein is CASSPPPGTGEQFF.

This chain joins TRBV18 and TRBJ1-1; D unclear. V shed 0 bases and J shed 5 bases, with 10 bases lying between them. Germline V lookup: CDR1 KGHSH, CDR2 LQKENI. This CDR3 is 14 amino acids long. The CDR3 coding sequence is TGTGCCAGCTCACCACCGAGGCAGTATACTGAAGCTTTCTTT. Encoded protein: CASSPPRQYTEAFF.

This sequence joins TRBV6-2 or TRBV6-3 and TRBJ2-7, with D possibly matching TRBD1 (6 bases). Trimming took off 5 bases at V and 7 bases at J, with 12 bases between the two ends. This CDR3 region has 12 residues. The germline V gene encodes CDR1 MNHEY and CDR2 SVGEGT. CDR3 coding DNA: TGTGCCAGCAGTCAAACAGGGATAGAGCAGTACTTC. This gives the protein CASSQTGIEQYF.

The chain links TRBV6-2 or TRBV6-3 to TRBJ2-1; D is perhaps TRBD2 (6 bases). The CDR3 is made up of 13 amino acids. Deletions cut 6 bases from V and 7 bases from J, with 13 bases between. Germline V gives CDR1 MNHEY, CDR2 SVGEGT. This CDR3 reads CASSATSLNEQFF. CDR3 DNA sequence: TGTGCCAGCAGCGCCACTAGCTTGAATGAGCAGTTCTTC.

CDR3 DNA: TGTGCCAGCAGCTTGCAGGGGGCGGACGAAAAACTGTTTTTT. It translates to CASSLQGADEKLFF. This sequence joins TRBV7-2 and TRBJ1-4, with 8 bases that match TRBD1. The germline V gene encodes CDR1 SGHTA and CDR2 FQGNSA. This CDR3 has 14 amino acids. Trimming took 3 bases from V and 8 from J; bases not matched to a gene: 5.

This clone was detected only once. This chain joins TRBV5-1 and TRBJ1-1; tentatively, D is TRBD1 (6 bases). Germline CDR1 and CDR2: SGHRS and YFSETQ. The CDR3 extends over 16 amino acids. The germline V and J ends were trimmed by 0 bases and 0 bases, with 12 bases remaining between them. CDR3 residues: CASSLEGAGVNTEAFF. In DNA, the CDR3 is TGCGCCAGCAGCTTGGAGGGAGCAGGGGTGAACACTGAAGCTTTCTTT.

The V and J genes are TRBV7-2 and TRBJ1-4, with D maybe TRBD1 (6 bases). V shed 3 bases and J shed 2 bases, with 10 bases lying between them. The CDR3 extends over 15 amino acids. From germline, CDR1 is SGHTA and CDR2 FQGNSA. In DNA form, the CDR3 reads TGTGCCAGCAGCTTCCAGGGGACTACTAATGAAAAACTGTTTTTT. Encoded protein: CASSFQGTTNEKLFF.

This chain uses TRBV19 with TRBJ2-7; 9 bases map to TRBD2. The CDR3 covers 14 residues. Germline CDR1 and CDR2: LNHDA and SQIVND (reference sequence). J was trimmed by 2 bases and V by 3 bases; bases with no gene match: 2. CDR3 nucleotide sequence: TGTGCCAGTAGTATCAGCGGGGGGCCCTACGAGCAGTACTTC. This translates into CASSISGGPYEQYF.

The genes are TRBV5-4 and TRBJ2-1; 7 bases fit TRBD1. V was pared by 8 bases and J by 4 bases, with 9 bases of the junction left unmatched. This CDR3 is 14 amino acids long. Germline V CDR1 and CDR2: SGHNT, YYREEE (reference sequence). CDR3 nucleotide sequence: TGTGCCAGACTAACAGGGGCCTCATACAATGAGCAGTTCTTC. It yields the protein CARLTGASYNEQFF.

The sample holds one count of this clone. This chain uses TRBV3-1 (or the pseudogene TRBV3-2) with TRBJ1-6; TRBD1 matches 9 bases. CDR1 is LGHDT, CDR2 YNNKEL, per germline (reference sequence). J lost 0 bases, V lost 3 bases, and 6 bases had no gene match. The CDR3 spans 18 residues. The CDR3 DNA reads as TGTGCCAGCAGCCAGGGGGACAGGGAAAGCTCCTATAATTCACCCCTCCACTTT. This codes for CASSQGDRESSYNSPLHF.

The CDR3 reads CASSLSFGTSYEQYF. The CDR3 coding sequence is TGTGCCAGCAGCTTGTCATTTGGGACGTCCTACGAGCAGTACTTC. The rearrangement uses TRBV7-6 and TRBJ2-7; D is tentatively TRBD1 or TRBD2 (5 bases each). Trimming shortened V by 3 bases and J by 1 base, and 13 bases separated the two germline ends. The CDR3 has 15 amino acids. The germline gives CDR1 SGHVS, CDR2 FNYEAQ.

The gene calls are TRBV19 and TRBJ2-7; maybe TRBD1 (6 bases). V lost 8 bases, J lost 3 bases, and 11 bases lay in between. Germline V gene sequence: CDR1 LNHDA, CDR2 SQIVND (reference sequence). The CDR3 length is 12 residues. CDR3 region: CASSRGDYEQYF. The CDR3 nucleotides read TGTGCCAGTTCCAGGGGTGACTACGAGCAGTACTTC.